The rows below give T cell receptor beta chains drawn from one sample of a study of blood T cell repertoires in COVID-19. TCRdb's copy holds only in-frame clones and misses some; the assay was immunoSEQ multiplex PCR. The sample has about 400,000 clones, 75% to 90% seen once. The sequenced sample was peripheral blood. These receptors were taken from a woman in her 30s with acute or convalescent COVID-19. Each CDR3 is given without its conserved first and last residue. Fields, in order: J gene, clone size, V gene, CDR3 protein. Rows may omit the clone size; those that give it use once, few, many or a size class.

TRBJ1-1 | . | TRBV28 | ASSPRRILGNTMNTEAF
TRBJ2-5 | . | TRBV2 | ASTSFSETQY
TRBJ2-3 | . | TRBV27 | ASSLRARDVPGDTQY
TRBJ1-1 | . | TRBV14 | ASSPGTGGNTEAF
TRBJ2-7 | . | TRBV3-1/TRBV3-2 | ASSQGQGREQY
TRBJ2-3 | . | TRBV18 | ASSPRGTPQEAQY
TRBJ1-1 | . | TRBV2 | ASSRDRGTTEAF
TRBJ2-7 | . | TRBV27 | ASSRRLIYEQY
TRBJ1-5 | . | TRBV6-5 | ASNQGIPGNQPQH
TRBJ1-6 | few | TRBV5-6 | ASSLDGQGAAPLH
TRBJ1-5 | . | TRBV9 | ASSARDNTNSNQPQH
TRBJ2-7 | . | TRBV6-1 | ASSVRILAGRSYEQY
TRBJ1-1 | . | TRBV3-1/TRBV3-2 | ASSQLLQGTEAF
TRBJ2-2 | . | TRBV28 | ATGLPRELF
TRBJ2-2 | . | TRBV28 | ASSPGRGQGHTGELF
TRBJ2-2 | . | TRBV20-1 | SARDSSGGAGELF
TRBJ2-2 | once | TRBV28 | AATGGGELF
TRBJ1-2 | . | TRBV19 | ASSPFNTAGLNYGYT
TRBJ2-7 | . | TRBV5-1 | ASSLLGVGYEQY
TRBJ2-7 | . | TRBV11-2 | ASSLDSTGTGGYEQY
TRBJ1-4 | . | TRBV19 | ASSTPTGRRNEKLF
TRBJ2-5 | . | TRBV5-1 | ASSLSGETQY
TRBJ2-7 | . | TRBV11-2 | ASSYSGSYEQY
TRBJ1-6 | . | TRBV7-9 | ASSLTGYSSPLH
TRBJ2-7 | . | TRBV15 | ATSRGGGESYEQY